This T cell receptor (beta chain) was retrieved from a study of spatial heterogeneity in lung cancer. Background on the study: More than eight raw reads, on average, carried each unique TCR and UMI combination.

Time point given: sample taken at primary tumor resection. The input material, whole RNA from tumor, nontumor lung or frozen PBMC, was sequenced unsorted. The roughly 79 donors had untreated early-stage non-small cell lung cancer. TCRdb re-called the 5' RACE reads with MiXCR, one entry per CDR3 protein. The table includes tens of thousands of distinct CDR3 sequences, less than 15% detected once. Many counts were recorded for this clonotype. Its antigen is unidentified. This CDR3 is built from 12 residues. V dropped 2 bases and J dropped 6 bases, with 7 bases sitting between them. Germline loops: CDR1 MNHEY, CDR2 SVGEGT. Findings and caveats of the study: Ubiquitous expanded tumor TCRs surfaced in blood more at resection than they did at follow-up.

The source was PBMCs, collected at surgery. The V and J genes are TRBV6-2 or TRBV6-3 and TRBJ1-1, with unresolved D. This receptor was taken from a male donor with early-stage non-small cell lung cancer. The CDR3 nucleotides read TGTGCCAGCAGTTACGACGGGCCTGAAGCTTTCTTT. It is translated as CASSYDGPEAFF.